Listed below are T cell receptor beta chains from one sample, sequenced in a study of blood T cell repertoires in COVID-19. Clones were read by immunoSEQ multiplex PCR, and TCRdb kept only the in-frame ones, dropping some. The sample has about 180,000 clones, around three quarters seen once; the top ten hold about 6.5%. Sequencing input: peripheral blood. The receptors here all came from a man in his 70s with active or convalescent COVID-19. Both conserved end residues are part of each CDR3. A D gene is named only where the DNA matches it firmly. Some rows mark clone size as missing; the rest say once, few, many or name a class of expanded clone.

j_call v_call d_call clone_size cdr3_aa cdr3_nt
TRBJ2-3 TRBV6-5 - - CASSYSVWRSTDTQYF TGTGCCAGCAGTTACTCGGTTTGGAGGTCCACAGATACGCAGTATTTT
TRBJ1-2 TRBV5-1 - - CASSLGQILDYGYTF TGCGCCAGCAGCTTGGGACAGATCCTAGACTATGGCTACACCTTC
TRBJ1-2 TRBV6-1 TRBD1 - CASSVLQGLLPYGYTF TGTGCCAGCAGTGTACTACAGGGGCTCCTTCCCTATGGCTACACCTTC
TRBJ2-2 TRBV5-5 - - CASSLTVANTGELFF TGTGCCAGCAGCCTGACAGTCGCGAACACCGGGGAGCTGTTTTTT
TRBJ2-3 TRBV7-7 - - CASSQTGLPTDTQYF TGTGCTAGCAGCCAAACCGGACTACCCACAGATACGCAGTATTTT
TRBJ2-7 TRBV7-9 TRBD2 once CASSFGTSVHEQYF TGTGCCAGCAGCTTTGGGACTAGCGTCCACGAGCAGTACTTC
TRBJ1-2 TRBV7-9 - - CASSLGTASYSYYGYTF TGTGCCAGCAGCTTAGGGACAGCCTCTTATTCTTACTATGGCTACACCTTC
TRBJ2-7 TRBV18 TRBD2 - CASSGSSGEQYF TGTGCCAGCTCAGGCTCTAGCGGCGAGCAGTACTTC
TRBJ1-1 TRBV7-9 - - CASSRDSLAEAFF TGTGCCAGCAGCCGGGACTCTTTGGCTGAAGCTTTCTTT
TRBJ2-3 TRBV6-5 - - CASRREIGTDTQYF TGTGCCAGCCGCCGGGAGATTGGTACAGATACGCAGTATTTT
TRBJ1-4 TRBV6-5 TRBD1 - CASIQDRSNEKLFF TGTGCCAGCATTCAGGACAGGTCTAATGAAAAACTGTTTTTT
TRBJ2-7 TRBV6-2/TRBV6-3 TRBD2 once CASSSPGTSGSYEQYF TGTGCCAGCAGTTCCCCCGGGACTAGCGGTTCCTACGAGCAGTACTTC
TRBJ1-1 TRBV19 - - CASSPSGPSNTEAFF TGTGCCAGTAGTCCCTCTGGTCCCAGTAACACTGAAGCTTTCTTT
TRBJ2-1 TRBV28 - - CASSPRVRYNEQFF TGTGCCAGCAGTCCCCGGGTGCGATACAATGAGCAGTTCTTC
TRBJ2-7 TRBV29-1 - - CSVARQGNEQYF TGCAGCGTTGCGCGGCAGGGAAACGAGCAGTACTTC
TRBJ2-7 TRBV5-1 TRBD1 - CASSDQGVGEQYF TGCGCCAGCAGCGACCAGGGGGTTGGGGAGCAGTACTTC
TRBJ1-2 TRBV7-8 - few CASSPVTGVNYGYTF TGTGCCAGCAGCCCAGTTACAGGTGTTAACTATGGCTACACCTTC